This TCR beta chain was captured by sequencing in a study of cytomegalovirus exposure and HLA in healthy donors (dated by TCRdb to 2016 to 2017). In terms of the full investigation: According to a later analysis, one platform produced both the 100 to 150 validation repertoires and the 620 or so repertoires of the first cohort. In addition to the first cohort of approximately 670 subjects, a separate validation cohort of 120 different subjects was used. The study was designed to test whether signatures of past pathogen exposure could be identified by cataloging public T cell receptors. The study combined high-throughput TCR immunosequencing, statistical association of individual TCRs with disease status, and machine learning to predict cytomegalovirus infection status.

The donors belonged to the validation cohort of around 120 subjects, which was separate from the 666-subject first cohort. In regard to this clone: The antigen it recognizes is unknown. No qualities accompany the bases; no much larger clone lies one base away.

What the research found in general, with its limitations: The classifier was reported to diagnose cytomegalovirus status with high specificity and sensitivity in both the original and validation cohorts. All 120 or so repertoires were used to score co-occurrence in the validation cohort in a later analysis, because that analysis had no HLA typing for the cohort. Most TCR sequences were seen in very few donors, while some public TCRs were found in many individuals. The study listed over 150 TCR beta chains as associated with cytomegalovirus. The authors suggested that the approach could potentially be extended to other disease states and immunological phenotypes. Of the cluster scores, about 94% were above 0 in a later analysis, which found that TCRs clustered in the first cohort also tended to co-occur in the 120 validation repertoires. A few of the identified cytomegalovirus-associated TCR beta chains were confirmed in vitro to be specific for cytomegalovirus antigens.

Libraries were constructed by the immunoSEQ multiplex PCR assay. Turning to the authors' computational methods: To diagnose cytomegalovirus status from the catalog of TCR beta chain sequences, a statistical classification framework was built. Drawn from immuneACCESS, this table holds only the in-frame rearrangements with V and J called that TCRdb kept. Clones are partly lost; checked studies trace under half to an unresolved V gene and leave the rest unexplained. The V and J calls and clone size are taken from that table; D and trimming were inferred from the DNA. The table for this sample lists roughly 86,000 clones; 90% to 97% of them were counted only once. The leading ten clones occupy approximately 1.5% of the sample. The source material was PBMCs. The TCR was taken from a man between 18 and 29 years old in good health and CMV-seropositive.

The CDR3 has the sequence CASRSGGSGAGELFF. The nucleotides read TGTGCCAGCCGAAGCGGCGGGAGCGGGGCCGGGGAGCTGTTTTTT. The rearrangement joined TRBV10-3 to TRBJ2-2; 7 bases in the middle match TRBD2. The germline V gene gives CDR1 as ENHRY and CDR2 as SYGVKD. Germline trimming: 10 bases from V, 6 bases from J; junction bases outside gene matches: 14. Including the terminal cysteine and phenylalanine, the CDR3 comprises 15 residues. Of the read, only the CDR3 DNA is kept; its 45 bases are in frame from base 1.